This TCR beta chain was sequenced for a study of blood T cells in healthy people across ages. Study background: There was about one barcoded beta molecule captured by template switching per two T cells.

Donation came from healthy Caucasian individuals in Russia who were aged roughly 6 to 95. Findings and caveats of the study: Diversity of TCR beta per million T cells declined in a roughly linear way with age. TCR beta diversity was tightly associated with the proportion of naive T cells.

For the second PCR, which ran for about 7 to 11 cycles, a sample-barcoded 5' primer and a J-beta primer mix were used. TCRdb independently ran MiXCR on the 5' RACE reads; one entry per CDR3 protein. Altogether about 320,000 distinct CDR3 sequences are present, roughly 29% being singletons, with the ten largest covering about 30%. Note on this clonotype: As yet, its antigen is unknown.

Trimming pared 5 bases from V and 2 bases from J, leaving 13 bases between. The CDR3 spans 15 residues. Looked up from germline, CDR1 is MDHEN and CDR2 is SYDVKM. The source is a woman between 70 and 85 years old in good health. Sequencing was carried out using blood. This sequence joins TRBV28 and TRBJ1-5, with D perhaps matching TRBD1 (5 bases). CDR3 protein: CASSPPGYGNQPQHF. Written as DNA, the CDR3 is TGTGCCAGCAGTCCCCCAGGGTATGGCAATCAGCCCCAGCATTTT.